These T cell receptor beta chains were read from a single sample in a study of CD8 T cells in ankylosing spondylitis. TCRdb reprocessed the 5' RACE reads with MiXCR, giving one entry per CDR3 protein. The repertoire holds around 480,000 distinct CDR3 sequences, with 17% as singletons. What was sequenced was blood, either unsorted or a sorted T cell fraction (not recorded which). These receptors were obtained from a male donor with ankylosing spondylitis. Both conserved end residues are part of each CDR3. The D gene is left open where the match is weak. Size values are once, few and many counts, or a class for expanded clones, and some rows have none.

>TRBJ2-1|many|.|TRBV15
CATKRTSSSYNEQFF
TGTGCCACTAAACGGACTTCGAGCTCCTACAATGAGCAGTTCTTC
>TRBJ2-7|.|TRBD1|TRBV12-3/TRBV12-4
CASRTGAGEQYF
TGTGCCAGCAGGACAGGGGCTGGGGAGCAGTACTTC
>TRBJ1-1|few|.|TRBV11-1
CASSLADRKGPRNTEAFF
TGTGCCAGCAGCTTAGCTGACAGAAAAGGACCTCGGAACACTGAAGCTTTCTTT
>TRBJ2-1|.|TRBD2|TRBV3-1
CASSQFGLAEQFF
TGTGCCAGCAGCCAGTTTGGACTAGCGGAGCAGTTCTTC
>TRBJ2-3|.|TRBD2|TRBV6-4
CASSREGWTDTQYF
TGTGCCAGCAGTAGGGAGGGATGGACAGATACGCAGTATTTT
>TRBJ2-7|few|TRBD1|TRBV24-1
CATSPTGTGSYEQYF
TGTGCCACCAGTCCAACCGGGACAGGGTCCTACGAGCAGTACTTC
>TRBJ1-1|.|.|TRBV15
CATSTLGKGNTEAFF
TGTGCCACCAGCACCTTGGGGAAAGGGAACACTGAAGCTTTCTTT
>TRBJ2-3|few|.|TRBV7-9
CASSWGEGTDTQYF
TGTGCCAGCAGCTGGGGTGAAGGCACAGATACGCAGTATTTT
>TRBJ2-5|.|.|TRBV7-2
CASSPRWVNGETQYF
TGTGCCAGCAGCCCCAGATGGGTGAACGGAGAGACCCAGTACTTC
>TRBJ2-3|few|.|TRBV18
CASSPPTSSTDTQYF
TGTGCCAGCTCACCACCGACGAGTAGCACAGATACGCAGTATTTT
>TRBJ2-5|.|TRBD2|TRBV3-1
CASRDSGGEETQYF
TGTGCCAGCAGGGACAGCGGGGGAGAAGAGACCCAGTACTTC
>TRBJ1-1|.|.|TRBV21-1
CASSKTGGRAGTEAFF
TGTGCCAGCAGCAAAACCGGTGGGAGGGCGGGCACTGAAGCTTTCTTT
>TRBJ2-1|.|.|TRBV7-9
CASSPPGDPNEQFF
TGTGCCAGCAGCCCCCCGGGGGATCCCAATGAGCAGTTCTTC
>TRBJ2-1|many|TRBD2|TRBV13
CASSLTKTGLAYNEQFF
TGTGCCAGCAGCTTAACCAAGACCGGACTAGCCTACAATGAGCAGTTCTTC
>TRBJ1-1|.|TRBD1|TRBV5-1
CASSLADRENTEAFF
TGCGCCAGCAGCTTGGCGGACAGGGAGAACACTGAAGCTTTCTTT
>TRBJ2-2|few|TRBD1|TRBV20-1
CSASGTGNPHITGELFF
TGCAGTGCCTCGGGGACAGGGAACCCTCATATTACCGGGGAGCTGTTTTTT
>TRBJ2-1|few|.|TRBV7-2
CASSLAPSAHEQFF
TGTGCCAGCAGCTTAGCGCCTAGCGCCCATGAGCAGTTCTTC
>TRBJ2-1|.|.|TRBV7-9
CAGSTLAASSYNEQFF
TGTGCCGGCAGCACCCTAGCTGCCAGCTCCTACAATGAGCAGTTCTTC
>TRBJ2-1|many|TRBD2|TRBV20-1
CSARRLAGSSYNEQFF
TGCAGTGCTAGGCGGCTAGCGGGAAGCTCCTACAATGAGCAGTTCTTC
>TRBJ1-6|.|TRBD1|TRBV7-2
CASSKRQGGNSPLHF
TGTGCCAGCAGCAAAAGACAGGGAGGCAATTCACCCCTCCACTTT
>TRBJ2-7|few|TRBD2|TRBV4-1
CASSQVYRSGGAYEQYF
TGCGCCAGCAGCCAAGTATATCGTAGCGGGGGGGCCTACGAGCAGTACTTC
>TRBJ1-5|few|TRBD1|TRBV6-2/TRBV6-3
CASSPDRGPGNQPQHF
TGTGCCAGCAGTCCGGACAGGGGGCCGGGCAATCAGCCCCAGCATTTT
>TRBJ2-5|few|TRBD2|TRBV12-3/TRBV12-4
CATSPGGAAETQYF
TGTGCCACCTCCCCCGGGGGGGCCGCGGAGACCCAGTACTTC
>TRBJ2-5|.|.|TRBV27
CASSFPRGTQYF
TGTGCCAGCAGTTTCCCCCGTGGGACCCAGTACTTC
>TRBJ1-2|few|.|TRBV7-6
CASSESRTSIYGYTF
TGTGCCAGCAGCGAATCGAGGACAAGTATTTATGGCTACACCTTC
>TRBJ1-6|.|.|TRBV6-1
CASSRLGNRGRGSPLHF
TGTGCCAGCAGCCGCCTGGGGAATAGGGGCCGGGGTTCACCCCTCCACTTT
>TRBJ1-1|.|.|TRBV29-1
CSVLGGGRTEAFF
TGCAGCGTCCTCGGCGGGGGGCGGACTGAAGCTTTCTTT
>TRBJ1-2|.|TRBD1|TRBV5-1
CASSPADRAHGYTF
TGCGCCAGCAGCCCAGCCGACAGGGCACATGGCTACACCTTC
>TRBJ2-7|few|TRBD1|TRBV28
CASSPTGTVSYEQYF
TGTGCCAGCAGCCCAACCGGGACAGTTTCCTACGAGCAGTACTTC
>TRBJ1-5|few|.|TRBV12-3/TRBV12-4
CASSSYGQTNQPQHF
TGTGCCAGCAGTTCCTATGGACAGACCAATCAGCCCCAGCATTTT
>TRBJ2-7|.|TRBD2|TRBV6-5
CASSYSGSGGYEQYF
TGTGCCAGCAGTTACAGTGGTAGCGGGGGTTACGAGCAGTACTTC
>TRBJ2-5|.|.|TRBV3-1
CASSQDSKGQETQYF
TGTGCCAGCAGCCAAGATTCTAAGGGACAAGAGACCCAGTACTTC
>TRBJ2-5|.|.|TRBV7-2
CASSKTGFQETQYF
TGTGCCAGCAGCAAAACCGGGTTCCAAGAGACCCAGTACTTC
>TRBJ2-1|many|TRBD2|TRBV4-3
CASSTAGRDYNEQFF
TGCGCCAGCAGCACAGCGGGACGGGACTACAATGAGCAGTTCTTC
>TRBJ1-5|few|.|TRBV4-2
CASSQVYIGDSNQPQHF
TGTGCCAGCAGCCAGGTTTACATTGGTGATAGCAATCAGCCCCAGCATTTT
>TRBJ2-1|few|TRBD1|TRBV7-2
CASSLDRTGMNNEQFF
TGTGCCAGCAGCTTAGATCGGACAGGGATGAACAATGAGCAGTTCTTC
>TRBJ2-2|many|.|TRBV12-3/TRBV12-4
CATTTGGELFF
TGTGCCACCACTACTGGTGGGGAGCTGTTTTTT
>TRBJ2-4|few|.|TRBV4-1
CASSYDLAKNIQYF
TGCGCCAGCAGCTACGACCTAGCCAAAAACATTCAGTACTTC
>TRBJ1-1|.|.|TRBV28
CASSFRGIQNTEAFF
TGTGCCAGCAGTTTCAGGGGAATCCAGAACACTGAAGCTTTCTTT
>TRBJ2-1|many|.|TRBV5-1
CASSLAGSGSYNEQFF
TGCGCCAGCAGCTTAGCAGGGTCGGGGTCCTACAATGAGCAGTTCTTC
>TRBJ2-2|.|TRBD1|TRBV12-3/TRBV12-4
CASTMGQGNTGELFF
TGTGCCAGCACCATGGGACAGGGGAACACCGGGGAGCTGTTTTTT
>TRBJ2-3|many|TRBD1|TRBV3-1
CASSPDPDRRGTDTQYF
TGTGCCAGCAGCCCCGACCCGGACAGGCGAGGAACAGATACGCAGTATTTT
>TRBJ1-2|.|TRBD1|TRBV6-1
CASSRGQGMGGYTF
TGTGCCAGCAGTCGGGGACAGGGAATGGGGGGCTACACCTTC
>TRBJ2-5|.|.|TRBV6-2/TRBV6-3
CASSYPNWGTRGYPETQYF
TGTGCCAGCAGTTACCCGAACTGGGGAACCCGAGGATACCCAGAGACCCAGTACTTC
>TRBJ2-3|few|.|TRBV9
CASSVVQDRTDTQYF
TGTGCCAGCAGCGTAGTCCAGGACCGCACAGATACGCAGTATTTT
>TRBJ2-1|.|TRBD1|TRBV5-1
CASSTGQNNEQFF
TGCGCCAGCAGCACGGGACAGAACAATGAGCAGTTCTTC
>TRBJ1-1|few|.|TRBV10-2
CASCDRYTEAFF
TGCGCCAGTTGTGACAGATACACTGAAGCTTTCTTT
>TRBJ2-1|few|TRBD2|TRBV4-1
CASSQAIAGGRSNEQFF
TGCGCCAGCAGCCAGGCGATAGCGGGGGGGCGCTCCAATGAGCAGTTCTTC
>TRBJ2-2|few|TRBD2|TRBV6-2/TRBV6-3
CASSYQRLAGSGELFF
TGTGCCAGCAGTTACCAAAGGCTAGCGGGGTCCGGGGAGCTGTTTTTT
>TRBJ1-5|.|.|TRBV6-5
CASSYSAGADQPQHF
TGTGCCAGCAGTTACTCAGCAGGGGCGGACCAGCCCCAGCATTTT
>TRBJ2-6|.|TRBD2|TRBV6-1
CASKSSGNSGANVLTF
TGTGCCAGCAAGTCTAGCGGAAACTCTGGGGCCAACGTCCTGACTTTC
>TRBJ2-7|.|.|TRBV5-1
CASSIRQGYEQYF
TGCGCCAGCAGTATCCGACAAGGCTACGAGCAGTACTTC
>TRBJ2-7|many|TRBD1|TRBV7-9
CASSEGLTGPYEQYF
TGTGCCAGCAGCGAGGGATTGACAGGGCCCTACGAGCAGTACTTC
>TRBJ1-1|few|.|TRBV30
CAWSVRHMNTEAFF
TGTGCCTGGAGTGTACGGCACATGAACACTGAAGCTTTCTTT
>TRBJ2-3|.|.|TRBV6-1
CASSPGLAKVDTQYF
TGTGCCAGCAGCCCAGGGCTAGCCAAAGTCGATACGCAGTATTTT